The 21 T cell receptor beta chains below come from one sample, sequenced in a study of blood T cells in healthy people across ages. Next came a second PCR, run for about 6 to 12 cycles, which used a sample-barcoded 5' primer along with a J-beta primer mix. TCRdb processed the 5' RACE reads anew with MiXCR; each CDR3 protein has one entry. This table has hundreds of thousands of distinct CDR3 sequences, approximately 50% appearing once. The source material was blood. All receptors come from a woman aged 60 to 75 in good health.

The CDR3 nucleotides read TGTGCCATCTCACTAGCCCCTAACAATGAGCAGTACTTC. It is translated as CAISLAPNNEQYF. The chain couples TRBV10-3 to TRBJ2-5; a possible D gene is TRBD2 (6 bases). CDR1 and CDR2 from the germline V gene are ENHRY and SYGVKD. V lost 8 bases to trimming and J lost 11 bases, with 21 bases between them. The CDR3 extends over 13 amino acids.

The rearrangement links TRBV7-2 to TRBJ2-5; 7 bases fit TRBD1. CDR1 is SGHTA, CDR2 FQGNSA, per germline. V lost 5 bases to trimming and J lost 11 bases; unmatched junction nucleotides: 17. This CDR3 contains 15 residues. The DNA for the CDR3 is TGTGCCAGCAGCGCGCCCGACAGGGTGGCATTAGAGCAGTACTTC. Translated, it gives CASSAPDRVALEQYF. Full variable domain (missing parts from reference TRBV7-2 and TRBJ2-5): GAGVSQSPSNKVTEKGKDVELRCDPISGHTALYWYRQSLGQGLEFLIYFQGNSAPDKSGLPSDRFSAERTGGSVSTLTIQRTQQEDSAVYLCASSAPDRVALEQYFGPGTRLLVL.

Only a few counts were recorded for this clonotype. The CDR3 loop is CASSVGIRNSPLHF. The CDR3, as DNA: TGTGCCAGCAGTGTTGGAATCCGGAATTCACCCCTCCACTTT. This chain connects TRBV2 to TRBJ1-6; D unresolved. V lost 4 bases, J lost 7 bases, and 11 bases lay in between. The CDR3 runs 14 residues. In germline, CDR1 is SNHLY, CDR2 FYNNEI.

The chain joins TRBV10-3 to TRBJ2-3, with D perhaps TRBD1 (5 bases). CDR1 is ENHRY, CDR2 SYGVKD, per germline. The germline V and J ends were trimmed by 7 bases and 4 bases, with 15 bases remaining between them. The CDR3 runs to 14 residues. The chain's CDR3 is CAINHGHEADTQYF. The CDR3 DNA sequence: TGTGCCATCAACCACGGACACGAGGCAGATACGCAGTATTTT.

The chain joins TRBV2 to TRBJ2-1; 8 bases are a match to TRBD2. The CDR3 contains 14 residues. The V gene end was trimmed by 8 bases and the J gene end by 8 bases; junction bases not matched to a gene: 11. CDR1 and CDR2 from the germline V gene are SNHLY and FYNNEI. The CDR3 bases are TGTGCCAGCGACGCCGGGACTAGTGGCCATGAGCAGTTCTTC. This codes for CASDAGTSGHEQFF.

This sequence joins TRBV5-1 and TRBJ2-2; no clear D. The V end lost 6 bases, the J end lost 8 bases, and 29 bases lay between the germline ends. From germline, CDR1 is SGHRS and CDR2 YFSETQ. The CDR3 runs 18 residues. In DNA form, the CDR3 reads TGCGCCAGCACAAATTTTCTGGGCGAGACCTTTCGAAGGGGGGAGCTGTTTTTT. It is translated as CASTNFLGETFRRGELFF.

V usage is TRBV20-1 and J usage is TRBJ2-4, with D possibly TRBD2 on 6 matching bases. From germline, CDR1 is DFQATT and CDR2 SNEGSKA (reference sequence). V lost 3 bases, J lost 9 bases, and 18 bases lay in between. This CDR3 spans 14 amino acids. In DNA form, the CDR3 reads TGCAGTGCTAGGACTAGTTCGTCTTCGAGCATTCAGTACTTC. Translation: CSARTSSSSSIQYF.

The chain is built from TRBV27 and TRBJ2-5; 9 positions match TRBD1. V lost 5 bases and J lost 1; bases outside the gene matches: 5. Germline loops: CDR1 MNHEY, CDR2 SMNVEV (reference sequence). This CDR3 region has 15 residues. The CDR3 DNA sequence: TGTGCCAGCAGTCCCAAGACAGGGGGCCAAGAGACCCAGTACTTC. Translated: CASSPKTGGQETQYF.

V and J are TRBV20-1 and TRBJ2-1; 10 bases map to TRBD2. CDR1 and CDR2 from the germline V gene are DFQATT and SNEGSKA (reference sequence). The CDR3 sequence is 16 residues long. Losses at the gene ends were 2 bases for V and 4 bases for J; bases not matched to a gene: 8. CDR3 bases: TGCAGTGCTAGAACACCTAGCGGGAGTTGGTACAATGAGCAGTTCTTC. It encodes CSARTPSGSWYNEQFF.

This clonotype showed up many times. This chain uses TRBV9 with TRBJ2-5; D uncertain. In germline, CDR1 is SGDLS, CDR2 YYNGEE. V shed 0 bases and J shed 1 base, with 4 bases lying between them. The CDR3 length is 13 residues. The CDR3 protein is CASSVGAQETQYF. CDR3 sequence (DNA): TGTGCCAGCAGCGTAGGGGCCCAAGAGACCCAGTACTTC.

A word on this clonotype: A much larger clone differs by one base, so this may be a read error. This chain uses TRBV9 with TRBJ2-3; TRBD2 matches 7 bases. The CDR3 runs to 17 residues. Germline loops: CDR1 SGDLS, CDR2 YYNGEE. CDR3 nucleotides: TGTGCCAACAGCGACCTCCCTAGCGGAGCCTCCACAGATACGCAGTATTTT. It encodes CANSDLPSGASTDTQYF.

This clonotype has a single count. The CDR3 nucleotides are TGCGCCAGCAGCTTGGGGCCAGGGGCCAAGGACCTCCACTTT. As protein: CASSLGPGAKDLHF. The chain has TRBV5-1 and TRBJ1-6; D possibly corresponds to TRBD1 (6 bases). V lost 0 bases to trimming and J lost 15 bases, with 16 bases between them. CDR3 length: 14 amino acids. CDR1 is SGHRS and CDR2 is YFSETQ in the germline V gene.

The chain recombines TRBV6-2 or TRBV6-3 with TRBJ1-5; no clear D gene. CDR3 length equals 17 residues. Trimming removed 2 bases from V and 0 bases from J, with 14 bases in between. Germline lookup yields CDR1 MNHEY and CDR2 SVGEGT. As DNA, the CDR3 is TGTGCCAGCAGTTACCTCCCGGGAGCATATAGCAATCAGCCCCAGCATTTT. It yields the protein CASSYLPGAYSNQPQHF.

The rearrangement uses TRBV7-8 and TRBJ1-5; a possible D gene is TRBD1 (5 bases). This CDR3 spans 16 amino acids. The germline gives CDR1 SGHVS, CDR2 FQNEAQ. Deletions cut 3 bases from V and 9 bases from J, with 21 bases between. CDR3: CASSLDGAAPRRPQHF. The CDR3 DNA sequence: TGTGCCAGCAGCTTGGACGGGGCGGCCCCTCGTCGGCCCCAGCATTTT.

The V call is TRBV14, the J call TRBJ2-5; D ambiguous. V was shortened by 1 base and J by 5 bases, with 17 bases between the two germline ends. Germline V lookup: CDR1 SGHDN, CDR2 FVKESK. The CDR3 is made up of 16 amino acids. CDR3 sequence (DNA): TGTGCCAGCAGCCAAGGAAGGATCGTGAAATTGGAGACCCAGTACTTC. Encoded protein: CASSQGRIVKLETQYF.

The rearrangement links TRBV2 to TRBJ1-6; 7 bases are shared with TRBD1. The CDR3 contains 13 residues. V lost 8 bases to trimming and J lost 9 bases; unmatched junction nucleotides: 7. Germline-derived CDR1 and CDR2 are SNHLY and FYNNEI. The CDR3 region has the DNA TGTGCCAGCTCCAGGGGGATTGGTTCACCCCTCCACTTT. This codes for CASSRGIGSPLHF.

V gene TRBV10-3 combines with J gene TRBJ2-7, with 13 bases that match TRBD2. Germline V gene sequence: CDR1 ENHRY, CDR2 SYGVKD. Trimming removed 0 bases from V and 2 bases from J; junction bases left unmatched: 4. The CDR3 runs to 17 residues. This CDR3 is CAISESRTSGRPYEQYF. The CDR3 coding sequence is TGTGCCATCAGTGAGTCAAGGACTAGCGGGAGACCCTACGAGCAGTACTTC.

The chain is built from TRBV20-1 and TRBJ2-7; a weak D match, TRBD1 (6 bases). The CDR3 has 13 amino acids. Germline V gene data show CDR1 as DFQATT and CDR2 as SNEGSKA (reference sequence). The CDR3 spells CRARQGISYEQYF. In nucleotides, the CDR3 is TGCAGAGCCCGTCAGGGGATTTCCTACGAGCAGTACTTC.

This clonotype was observed a handful of times. The chain is built from TRBV7-2 and TRBJ2-7; D call uncertain. V lost 5 bases and J 6 bases, leaving 14 bases between the germline ends. Germline V gives CDR1 SGHTA, CDR2 FQGNSA. This CDR3 region has 13 residues. The CDR3, as DNA: TGTGCCAGCAGCCGAATCCAACGGCTCGAGCAGTACTTC. It specifies CASSRIQRLEQYF.

This chain links TRBV24-1 with TRBJ1-5, with D maybe TRBD1 (5 bases). The CDR3 length is 15 residues. Trimming removed 5 bases at V and 2 bases at J, with 12 bases between. Looked up from germline, CDR1 is KGHDR and CDR2 is SFDVKD. CDR3 sequence: CATSAEGAGNQPQHF. The CDR3 DNA reads as TGTGCCACCAGTGCCGAAGGGGCAGGCAATCAGCCCCAGCATTTT.

The chain couples TRBV7-9 to TRBJ1-1; TRBD1 might be the D (5 bases). V was cut by 3 bases and J by 7 bases, with 18 bases left in between. This CDR3 contains 15 residues. CDR1 is SEHNR, CDR2 FQNEAQ, per germline (reference sequence). The CDR3 spells CASSFGLGTSNEAFF. The CDR3 DNA sequence: TGTGCCAGCAGCTTTGGGCTAGGGACCTCAAATGAAGCTTTCTTT. Complete variable domain (other parts from reference TRBV7-9 and TRBJ1-1): DTGVSQNPRHKITKRGQNVTFRCDPISEHNRLYWYRQTLGQGPEFLTYFQNEAQLEKSRLLSDRFSAERPKGSFSTLEIQRTEQGDSAMYLCASSFGLGTSNEAFFGQGTRLTVV.